Included here is one T cell receptor beta chain sequence, with context. What it binds is not known. Brentuximab vedotin exposure varied, and every patient relapsed after autologous stem cell transplantation. These data belong to a study of PD-1 blockade in classical Hodgkin lymphoma. The table came from immunoSEQ multiplex PCR; TCRdb's copy has only in-frame clones and leaves some out. Counted here are about 150,000 clones, around 73% occurring once; the ten biggest clones make up roughly 8.4%. From germline, CDR1 is MNHNY and CDR2 SVGAGI (reference sequence). With 5 bases clipped from V and 5 bases from J, the junction kept 9 bases outside the gene matches. The CDR3 has 16 amino acids. Study results and caveats: Baseline diversity resembling that of newly diagnosed patients was seen in complete responders.

Material: peripheral blood mononuclear cells (PBMCs), obtained before the second cycle of nivolumab. The clonotype comes from a human donor with classical Hodgkin lymphoma. J is TRBJ1-4 and V is TRBV6-6; 9 bases are a match to TRBD1. CDR3 nucleotide sequence: TGTGCCAGCAGTCACCCGGCCGGGACAGGGAATGAAAAACTGTTTTTT. Encoded protein: CASSHPAGTGNEKLFF.